Each of the 18 T cell receptor beta chains below was sequenced from the same sample in a study of CD8+ T cells in alopecia areata. RNA, once extracted, was reverse transcribed into cDNA for use as the sequencing template. The protocol was immunoSEQ multiplex PCR, while the TCRdb copy is restricted to in-frame clones and leaves out a portion. The sample has 150,000 to 180,000 clones, 45% to 60% seen once; the top ten hold roughly 19%. The sequences come from CD8+ T cells sorted from blood, collected at week 0. The receptors were sampled from a human donor with alopecia areata.

The CDR3 DNA reads as TGCAGCGTTGGTGACCGGCAGAACACTGAAGCTTTCTTT. Translation: CSVGDRQNTEAFF. V is TRBV29-1 and J is TRBJ1-1, with no clear D. There are 13 residues in the CDR3. The ends were cut back, 4 bases at V and 1 base at J, with 10 bases in the middle. CDR1 is SQVTM and CDR2 is ANQGSEA in the germline V gene.

The table lists this clone with a few counts. J is TRBJ2-3 and V is TRBV29-1; 8 bases align to TRBD2. The V and J ends lost 6 bases and 2 bases, in that order; junction bases with no gene match: 10. The length of the CDR3 is 15 residues. Germline CDR1 reads SQVTM; CDR2 reads ANQGSEA. The DNA for the CDR3 is TGCAGCGTCCCCCCGCGGCGGGGGGACACAGATACGCAGTATTTT. Translation: CSVPPRRGDTDTQYF.

This clone was picked up one time. This chain uses TRBV14 with TRBJ2-5; D uncertain. The V gene lost 4 bases and the J gene lost 3 bases, with 6 bases spanning the gap. The CDR3 is 12 residues long. The V gene's germline CDR1 is SGHDN and CDR2 FVKESK. The CDR3 bases are TGTGCCAGCAGCCGGCCGAAAGAGACCCAGTACTTC. Residues: CASSRPKETQYF.

This chain connects TRBV4-3 to TRBJ2-7, with a possible D match to TRBD2 (6 bases). V was pared by 1 base and J by 3 bases, with 10 bases between. CDR1 LGHNA and CDR2 YSLEER come from the germline V gene. This CDR3 is built from 14 residues. DNA for the CDR3: TGCGCCAGCAGCCAAGCAACGGGACTCTACGAGCAGTACTTC. Its translation is CASSQATGLYEQYF.

The chain employs TRBV2 and TRBJ2-5; possibly TRBD1 or TRBD2 for D (5 bases each). The CDR3 consists of 17 residues. The germline V and J ends were trimmed by 6 bases and 1 base, with 21 bases remaining between them. Germline V gene sequence: CDR1 SNHLY, CDR2 FYNNEI. As DNA, the CDR3 is TGTGCCAGCAGATCGAGGGAAAGGGGTTATCCCCAAGAGACCCAGTACTTC. Translated: CASRSRERGYPQETQYF.

The CDR3 sequence is CASSQSRGSYNSPLHF. DNA of the CDR3: TGTGCCAGCAGCCAATCTCGCGGATCCTATAATTCACCCCTCCACTTT. This chain links TRBV13 with TRBJ1-6; unclear D gene. Germline V gives CDR1 PRHDT, CDR2 FYEKMQ (reference sequence). The CDR3 totals 16 residues. The germline V and J ends were trimmed by 5 bases and 1 base, with 12 bases remaining between them.

This clone was detected only a few times. J is TRBJ2-7 and V is TRBV19, with 9 bases identical to TRBD1. Germline trimming cut 5 bases from V and 3 bases from J; bases unmatched to any gene: 5. This CDR3 region has 14 residues. Germline CDR1 is LNHDA and CDR2 is SQIVND (reference sequence). CDR3 protein: CASSAGTGSYEQYF. The CDR3 DNA reads as TGTGCCAGTAGTGCCGGGACAGGGAGCTACGAGCAGTACTTC.

This chain connects TRBV11-2 to TRBJ1-6, with D uncertain. Trimming removed 0 bases from V and 4 bases from J, with 13 bases in between. CDR1 and CDR2 (germline): SGHAT, FQNNGV. This CDR3 region has 17 residues. The CDR3 spells CASSLDLGGSYNSPLHF. The DNA of the CDR3 is TGTGCCAGCAGCTTAGATCTCGGAGGTTCTTATAATTCACCCCTCCACTTT.

This clone was detected a few times. V gene TRBV5-6 combines with J gene TRBJ2-5, with 8 bases that match TRBD2. Germline V CDR1 and CDR2: SGHDT, YYEEEE. The CDR3 is made up of 16 amino acids. The V segment lost 4 bases and the J segment 5 bases; nucleotides outside the gene matches: 13. CDR3: CASSPPSGGEWETQYF. The CDR3 region has the DNA TGTGCCAGCAGCCCGCCCAGCGGGGGCGAGTGGGAGACCCAGTACTTC.

For this clone: Additional DNA sequences in this sample encode the identical CDR3. The chain has TRBV4-3 and TRBJ2-1; D gene unclear. V was trimmed by 3 bases and J by 5 bases, leaving 8 bases between them. Germline CDR1 is LGHNA and CDR2 is YSLEER. CDR3 length: 13 residues. The CDR3 region is CASSQSLDNEQFF. CDR3 coding DNA: TGCGCCAGCAGCCAGTCCCTCGACAATGAGCAGTTCTTC.

The genes are TRBV27 and TRBJ2-4; maybe TRBD2 (6 bases). There are 14 residues in the CDR3. The V gene's germline CDR1 is MNHEY and CDR2 SMNVEV (reference sequence). Trimming removed 3 bases at V and 9 bases at J, with 15 bases between. The CDR3 DNA reads as TGTGCCAGCAGTTTCCTCGCAGAGGAGGGCATTCAGTACTTC. Translation: CASSFLAEEGIQYF.

V is TRBV15 and J is TRBJ2-1; perhaps TRBD1 as D (6 bases). Germline V lookup: CDR1 LNHNV, CDR2 YYDKDF (reference sequence). This CDR3 spans 14 amino acids. V dropped 5 bases and J dropped 5 bases, with 13 bases sitting between them. As DNA, the CDR3 is TGTGCCACCAGCGTATCGGGACAAAACAATGAGCAGTTCTTC. Its translation: CATSVSGQNNEQFF.

The chain combines TRBV5-6 with TRBJ2-3; D not certain. The CDR3 totals 11 residues. Per germline, CDR1 SGHDT and CDR2 YYEEEE. Trimming shortened V by 4 bases and J by 9 bases, and 9 bases separated the two germline ends. In DNA, the CDR3 is TGTGCCAGCAGCCAACTGAGAACGCAGTATTTT. Translated, it gives CASSQLRTQYF.

This clone turned up a few times. This sequence joins TRBV29-1 and TRBJ1-1, with 7 bases matching TRBD1. V shed 6 bases and J 4 bases; nucleotides not matched to a gene: 11. The CDR3 loop spans 14 amino acids. The V gene's germline CDR1 is SQVTM and CDR2 ANQGSEA. CDR3 loop: CSVTPRGLSTEAFF. CDR3 bases: TGCAGCGTCACCCCCAGGGGGTTGAGCACTGAAGCTTTCTTT. Combining the CDR3 with reference TRBV29-1 and TRBJ1-1 gives the whole variable domain SAVISQKPSRDICQRGTSLTIQCQVDSQVTMMFWYRQQPGQSLTLIATANQGSEATYESGFVIDKFPISRPNLTFSTLTVSNMSPEDSSIYLCSVTPRGLSTEAFFGQGTRLTVV.

The chain joins TRBV7-6 to TRBJ1-5, with TRBD1 as a possible D gene (5 bases). CDR1 and CDR2 (germline): SGHVS, FNYEAQ. The V gene lost 8 bases and the J gene lost 3 bases, with 20 bases spanning the gap. The CDR3 extends over 16 amino acids. The CDR3 region is CASSPGMGSTNQPQHF. DNA for the CDR3: TGTGCCAGCTCCCCAGGGATGGGGTCCACCAATCAGCCCCAGCATTTT.

This clone showed up just a few times. This rearrangement joins TRBV30 to TRBJ2-1; TRBD2 matches 8 bases. The CDR3 is 13 residues long. V shed 3 bases, J shed 8 bases, and the junction held 6 bases outside the gene matches. CDR1 and CDR2 from the germline V gene are GTSNPN and SVGIG (reference sequence). Here the CDR3 reads CAWSAAGVDEQFF. Here the CDR3 DNA reads TGTGCCTGGAGCGCAGCGGGAGTGGATGAGCAGTTCTTC.

This clone came up a few times. The rearrangement uses TRBV29-1 and TRBJ1-2, with D tentatively TRBD1 (5 bases). Trimming shortened V by 3 bases and J by 2 bases, and 13 bases separated the two germline ends. The germline V gene has CDR1 SQVTM and CDR2 ANQGSEA. The CDR3 sequence is 14 residues long. CDR3 bases: TGCAGCGTTGAGTCAGGGAGGGCAAACTATGGCTACACCTTC. It is translated as CSVESGRANYGYTF.

The chain couples TRBV15 to TRBJ1-5, with D unclear. The CDR3 runs to 12 residues. The germline V gene encodes CDR1 LNHNV and CDR2 YYDKDF (reference sequence). The V gene lost 4 bases and the J gene lost 4 bases, with 5 bases spanning the gap. The chain's CDR3 is CATSTLNQPQHF. In DNA, the CDR3 is TGTGCCACCAGCACTTTAAATCAGCCCCAGCATTTT.